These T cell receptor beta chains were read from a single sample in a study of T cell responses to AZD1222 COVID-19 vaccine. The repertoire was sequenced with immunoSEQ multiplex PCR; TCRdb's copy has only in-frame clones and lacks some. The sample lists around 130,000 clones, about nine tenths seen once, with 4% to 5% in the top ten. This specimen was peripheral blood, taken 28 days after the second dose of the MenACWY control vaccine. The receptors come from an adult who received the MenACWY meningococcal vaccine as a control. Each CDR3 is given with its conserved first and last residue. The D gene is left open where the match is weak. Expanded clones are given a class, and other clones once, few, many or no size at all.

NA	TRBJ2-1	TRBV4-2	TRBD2	TGTGCCAGCAGCCAAGACACTAGCGGGGAGCGTAGTGAGCAGTTCTTC	CASSQDTSGERSEQFF
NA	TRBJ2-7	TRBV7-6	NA	TGTGCCAGCAGCTTAATGCACACAGGGACCTACGAGCAGTACTTC	CASSLMHTGTYEQYF
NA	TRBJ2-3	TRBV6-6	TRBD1	TGTGCCAGCAGTCCTCGGACAGGGGGTGGCACAGATACGCAGTATTTT	CASSPRTGGGTDTQYF
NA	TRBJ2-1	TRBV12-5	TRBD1	TGTGCTAGTGGTTTTTCCTACACAGGGGAAGGCCACAATGAGCAGTTCTTC	CASGFSYTGEGHNEQFF
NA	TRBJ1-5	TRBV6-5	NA	TGTGCCAGCGGTATCGTAAGCAATCAGCCCCAGCATTTT	CASGIVSNQPQHF
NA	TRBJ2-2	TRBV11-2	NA	TGTGCCAGCAGCCCCCGGGCGATCGCGAACACCGGGGAGCTGTTTTTT	CASSPRAIANTGELFF
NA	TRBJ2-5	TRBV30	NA	TGTGCCTGGATGGGGGATCAAGAGACCCAGTACTTC	CAWMGDQETQYF
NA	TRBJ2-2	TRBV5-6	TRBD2	TGTGCCAGCAGCTACAGAACGGCGGGAGTAATGAACACCGGGGAGCTGTTTTTT	CASSYRTAGVMNTGELFF
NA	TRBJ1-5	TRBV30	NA	TGTGCCTGGAGTCGTCGCATGGGGAACAATCAGCCCCAGCATTTT	CAWSRRMGNNQPQHF
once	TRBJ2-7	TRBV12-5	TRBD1	TGTGCTAGTGGTTTGCCCGAGGGGGCCCTCTACGAGCAGTACTTC	CASGLPEGALYEQYF
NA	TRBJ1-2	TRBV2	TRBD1	TGTGCCAGCACCCCGACAGGGCACTATGGCTACACCTTC	CASTPTGHYGYTF
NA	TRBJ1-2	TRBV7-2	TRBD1	TGTGCCAGCAGCCCCGACAGGGAGTATGGCTACACCTTC	CASSPDREYGYTF
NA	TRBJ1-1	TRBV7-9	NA	TGTGCCAGCAGCTTATTGTCAGGGATGAACACTGAAGCTTTCTTT	CASSLLSGMNTEAFF
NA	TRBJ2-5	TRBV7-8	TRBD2	TGTGCCAGCAGCTATGCGACTAGCGGGGTTGCCGAGACCCAGTACTTC	CASSYATSGVAETQYF
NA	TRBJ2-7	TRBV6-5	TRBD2	TGTGCCAGTAGCGCGGGGGAGTCCTACGAGCAGTACTTC	CASSAGESYEQYF
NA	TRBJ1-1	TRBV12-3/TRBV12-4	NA	TGTGCCAGCAGCCAAATGGGGACTGAAGCTTTCTTT	CASSQMGTEAFF
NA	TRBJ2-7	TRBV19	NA	TGTGCCAGTAGTATTATGAGCGGGTCCTACGAGCAGTACTTC	CASSIMSGSYEQYF
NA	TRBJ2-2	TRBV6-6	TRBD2	TGTGCCAGCAGCGCCTTTAGCGGGAGTGGTACCGGGGAGCTGTTTTTT	CASSAFSGSGTGELFF
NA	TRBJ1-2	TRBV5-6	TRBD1	TGTGCCAGCAGCTTGTCGCACAGGGGGCCAAGTAACTATGGCTACACCTTC	CASSLSHRGPSNYGYTF
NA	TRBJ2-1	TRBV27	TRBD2	TGTGCCAGCAGTTCCGTGGCTAGCGGGATCCCTTTACACTACAATGAGCAGTTCTTC	CASSSVASGIPLHYNEQFF
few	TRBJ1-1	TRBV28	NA	TGTGCCAGCAGTTTTGAGGTTAGAGCTTTCTTT	CASSFEVRAFF
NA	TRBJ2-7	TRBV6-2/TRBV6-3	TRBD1	TGTGCCAGCAGTTACTCCGGACAGGGGGCTTACGAGCAGTACTTC	CASSYSGQGAYEQYF
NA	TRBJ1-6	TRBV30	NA	TGTGCCTGGAGTGTATCAGGGAGCTCCTATAATTCACCCCTCCACTTT	CAWSVSGSSYNSPLHF
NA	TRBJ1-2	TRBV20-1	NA	TGCAGTGCTAGGTTTAAATGGGGCTACACCTTC	CSARFKWGYTF
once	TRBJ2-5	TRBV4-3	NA	TGCGCCAGCAGCCAAGACTTACGCCAAGAGACCCAGTACTTC	CASSQDLRQETQYF
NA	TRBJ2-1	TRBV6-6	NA	TGTGCCAGCAGGGAACCGACAGGTGGGCCCTACAATGAGCAGTTCTTC	CASREPTGGPYNEQFF
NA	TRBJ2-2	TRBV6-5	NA	TGTGCCAGCAGTTACGAGGGGCCCGGGGAGCTGTTTTTT	CASSYEGPGELFF
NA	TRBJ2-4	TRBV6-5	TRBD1	TGTGCCAGCAGCACAGGGGGCTCAGCCAAAAACATTCAGTACTTC	CASSTGGSAKNIQYF